The 16 T cell receptor beta chains given below trace back to one sample, sequenced in a study of CD8 T cells in ankylosing spondylitis. No antigen has been assigned to these receptors. Study-wide points: A motif of fewer than ten highly homologous TCR beta variants was seen as apparently characteristic of ankylosing spondylitis blood.

TCRdb analysed the 5' RACE reads with MiXCR anew, one entry per CDR3 protein. This table has under 950,000 distinct CDR3 sequences, around 20% appearing once. Sequencing was carried out using blood, either unsorted or a sorted T cell fraction (not recorded which). The receptors were sampled from a male donor with ankylosing spondylitis.

This clonotype was found a few times. The genes are TRBV5-1 and TRBJ2-7; perhaps D is TRBD1 or TRBD2 (6 bases each). Trimming shortened V by 4 bases and J by 2 bases, and 19 bases separated the two germline ends. Germline loops: CDR1 SGHRS, CDR2 YFSETQ. This CDR3 is built from 16 residues. CDR3 sequence (DNA): TGCGCCAGCAGCCTAACTGGCGGGACAACGACCTACGAGCAGTACTTC. This encodes CASSLTGGTTTYEQYF. The full variable domain, rest sourced from reference TRBV5-1 and TRBJ2-7, is KAGVTQTPRYLIKTRGQQVTLSCSPISGHRSVSWYQQTPGQGLQFLFEYFSETQRNKGNFPGRFSGRQFSNSRSEMNVSTLELGDSALYLCASSLTGGTTTYEQYFGPGTRLTVT.

The V gene is TRBV18, the J gene TRBJ1-1; D ambiguous. With 4 bases removed from V and 1 base from J, the gap between germline ends came to 13 bases. The CDR3 sequence is 15 residues long. In germline, CDR1 is KGHSH, CDR2 LQKENI. The CDR3 DNA sequence: TGTGCCAGCTCACTGGGCGGCAGCTCGAACACTGAAGCTTTCTTT. Encoded protein: CASSLGGSSNTEAFF.

V gene TRBV2 combines with J gene TRBJ2-3; D is unclear. The V gene's germline CDR1 is SNHLY and CDR2 FYNNEI. CDR3 length equals 15 residues. Trimming cost V 8 bases and J 0 bases, with 15 bases left between them. The CDR3 DNA reads TGTGCCAGCTTGTTCGTGGCCACTAGCACAGATACGCAGTATTTT. Translation: CASLFVATSTDTQYF.

The chain couples TRBV29-1 to TRBJ2-3; D is unclear. CDR1 and CDR2 from the germline V gene are SQVTM and ANQGSEA. Between the trimmed V and J ends, which lost 4 bases and 2 bases, there was a span of 10 bases. This CDR3 has 13 amino acids. In DNA form, the CDR3 reads TGCAGCGTTGTCGGCCAGCACACAGATACGCAGTATTTT. Protein sequence: CSVVGQHTDTQYF.

In its sample, this clonotype was seen a few times. The chain recombines TRBV4-1 with TRBJ1-4, with TRBD1 matching over 7 bases. Germline lookup yields CDR1 MGHRA and CDR2 YSYEKL. The CDR3 runs to 14 residues. Trimming at V came to 4 bases and at J to 7 bases, leaving 6 bases not matched to a gene. The CDR3: CASSPTGDGEKLFF. In DNA form, the CDR3 reads TGCGCCAGCAGCCCTACAGGGGACGGTGAAAAACTGTTTTTT.

J is TRBJ1-3 and V is TRBV12-3 or TRBV12-4; no firm D call. There are 14 residues in the CDR3. V was pared by 6 bases and J by 2 bases, with 11 bases between. In DNA form, the CDR3 reads TGTGCCAGCAGACAACAAGGAGCTGGAAACACCATATATTTT. Its translation is CASRQQGAGNTIYF.

In its sample, this clonotype was seen many times. V usage is TRBV9 and J usage is TRBJ1-5; no clear D gene. Germline loops: CDR1 SGDLS, CDR2 YYNGEE. Trimming cost V 3 bases and J 5 bases, with 9 bases left between them. This CDR3 is built from 13 residues. CDR3 protein: CASSEAGHQPQHF. In DNA, the CDR3 is TGTGCCAGCAGCGAGGCGGGCCATCAGCCCCAGCATTTT.

The genes are TRBV20-1 and TRBJ2-7; the D gene is possibly TRBD2 (7 bases). Trimming left V 3 bases short and J 0 bases short, with 15 bases between. Germline-derived CDR1 and CDR2 are DFQATT and SNEGSKA (reference sequence). The CDR3 length is 15 residues. The chain's CDR3 is CSASRSGTNSYEQYF. CDR3 DNA sequence: TGCAGTGCTAGCCGGAGCGGGACAAACTCCTACGAGCAGTACTTC.

The chain carries TRBV10-3 and TRBJ1-1, with 7 positions matching TRBD1. The V gene end was trimmed by 8 bases and the J gene end by 5 bases; junction bases not matched to a gene: 5. In germline, CDR1 is ENHRY, CDR2 SYGVKD. This CDR3 comprises 12 residues. The CDR3 protein is CAIGRGGTEAFF. The CDR3 region has the DNA TGTGCCATCGGCAGGGGGGGGACTGAAGCTTTCTTT.

Only a few counts were recorded for this clonotype. The genes are TRBV25-1 and TRBJ1-4; TRBD1 might be the D (5 bases). V was pared by 1 base and J by 6 bases, with 6 bases between. Germline V gives CDR1 MGHDK, CDR2 SYGVNS. CDR3 length: 13 amino acids. The CDR3: CASSELGDEKLFF. The CDR3 bases are TGTGCCAGCAGTGAATTGGGGGATGAAAAACTGTTTTTT.

This clonotype appeared a few times. V usage is TRBV29-1 and J usage is TRBJ2-1, with 8 bases lining up with TRBD2. The CDR3 is 14 amino acids. In germline, CDR1 is SQVTM, CDR2 ANQGSEA. Germline trimming cut 7 bases from V and 7 bases from J; bases unmatched to any gene: 12. The CDR3 DNA reads as TGCAGCGAGTCGGGACTAGGGGCGAGTAATGAGCAGTTCTTC. Translating it yields CSESGLGASNEQFF.

In its sample, this clonotype was seen many times. The rearrangement joins TRBV6-4 to TRBJ2-3; weak D call: TRBD2 (7 bases). The CDR3 length is 14 residues. Per the germline V gene, CDR1 is MRHNA and CDR2 is SNTAGT. V was cut by 2 bases and J by 2 bases, with 8 bases left in between. CDR3 loop: CASSDGGATDTQYF. CDR3 coding DNA: TGTGCCAGCAGTGACGGGGGGGCCACAGATACGCAGTATTTT.

The V call is TRBV20-1, the J call TRBJ1-5, with TRBD1 identical over 11 bases. V was clipped by 2 bases and J by 8 bases; unmatched bases: 14. The CDR3 length is 17 residues. CDR1 and CDR2 from the germline V gene are DFQATT and SNEGSKA (reference sequence). CDR3 DNA: TGCAGTGCTAGAACCACCGGGACAGGGGGGATTGGGAAGCCCCAGCATTTT. Translating it yields CSARTTGTGGIGKPQHF.

This clonotype was seen only a few times. The chain couples TRBV12-3 or TRBV12-4 to TRBJ2-5, with D perhaps TRBD2 (6 bases). Trimming removed 4 bases from V and 2 bases from J, with 14 bases in between. This CDR3 is built from 15 residues. The CDR3 region has the DNA TGTGCCAGCAGTTACACAGGACTACAGCAAGAGACCCAGTACTTC. Its protein is CASSYTGLQQETQYF.

This clonotype was seen once. The chain recombines TRBV5-1 with TRBJ1-1; weak D call: TRBD1 (5 bases). The CDR3 sequence is 16 residues long. In germline, CDR1 is SGHRS, CDR2 YFSETQ. V was pared by 0 bases and J by 6 bases, with 18 bases between. CDR3 nucleotides: TGCGCCAGCAGCTTGGCTTCCGCCCTTGGGGGGGCTGAAGCTTTCTTT. Protein sequence: CASSLASALGGAEAFF.

This clonotype appeared a few times. The chain links TRBV11-1 to TRBJ2-7; 8 bases fit TRBD2. Germline CDR1 SGHAT, CDR2 FQDESV (reference sequence). The CDR3 extends over 16 amino acids. Unmatched junction bases numbered 9, after V lost 1 base and J lost 4 bases. Written as DNA, the CDR3 is TGTGCCAGCAGCTTAGTCCAGTCGGGAGGGATGTACGAGCAGTACTTC. Protein product: CASSLVQSGGMYEQYF.